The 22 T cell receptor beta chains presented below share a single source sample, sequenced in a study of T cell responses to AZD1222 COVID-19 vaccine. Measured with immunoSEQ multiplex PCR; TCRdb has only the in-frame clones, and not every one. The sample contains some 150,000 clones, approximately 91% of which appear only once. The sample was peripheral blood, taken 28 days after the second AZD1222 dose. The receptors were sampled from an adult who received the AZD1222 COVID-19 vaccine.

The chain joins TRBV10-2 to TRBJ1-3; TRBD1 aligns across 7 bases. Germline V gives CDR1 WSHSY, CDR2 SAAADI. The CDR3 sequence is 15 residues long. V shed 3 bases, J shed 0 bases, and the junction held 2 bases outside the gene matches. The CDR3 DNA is TGCGCCAGCAGTGACACAGGGGCCTCTGGAAACACCATATATTTT. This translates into CASSDTGASGNTIYF.

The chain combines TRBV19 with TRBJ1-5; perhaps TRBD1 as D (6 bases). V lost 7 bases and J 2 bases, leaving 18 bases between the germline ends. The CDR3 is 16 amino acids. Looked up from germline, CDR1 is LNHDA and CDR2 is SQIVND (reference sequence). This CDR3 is CASNLRGGLGNQPQHF. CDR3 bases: TGTGCCAGTAACCTTAGAGGGGGGTTGGGCAATCAGCCCCAGCATTTT.

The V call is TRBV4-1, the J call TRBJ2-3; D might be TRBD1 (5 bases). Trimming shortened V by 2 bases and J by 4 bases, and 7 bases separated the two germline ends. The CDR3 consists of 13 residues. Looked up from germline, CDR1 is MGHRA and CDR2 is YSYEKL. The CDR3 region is CASSQIGADTQYF. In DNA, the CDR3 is TGCGCCAGCAGCCAAATAGGGGCAGATACGCAGTATTTT.

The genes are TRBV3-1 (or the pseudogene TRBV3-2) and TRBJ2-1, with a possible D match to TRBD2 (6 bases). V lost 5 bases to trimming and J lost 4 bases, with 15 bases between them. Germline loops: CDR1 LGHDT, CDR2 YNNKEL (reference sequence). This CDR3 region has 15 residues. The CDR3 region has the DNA TGTGCCAGCAGCGACAGACTAGACCCTTACAATGAGCAGTTCTTC. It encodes CASSDRLDPYNEQFF.

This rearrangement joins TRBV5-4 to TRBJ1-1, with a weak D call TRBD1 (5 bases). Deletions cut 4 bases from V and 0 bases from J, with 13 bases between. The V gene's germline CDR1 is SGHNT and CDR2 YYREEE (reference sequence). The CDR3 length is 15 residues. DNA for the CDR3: TGTGCCAGCAGCCTGTCCGGGACCCTGAACACTGAAGCTTTCTTT. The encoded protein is CASSLSGTLNTEAFF. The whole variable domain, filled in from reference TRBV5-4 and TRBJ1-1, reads ETGVTQSPTHLIKTRGQQVTLRCSSQSGHNTVSWYQQALGQGPQFIFQYYREEENGRGNFPPRFSGLQFPNYSSELNVNALELDDSALYLCASSLSGTLNTEAFFGQGTRLTVV.

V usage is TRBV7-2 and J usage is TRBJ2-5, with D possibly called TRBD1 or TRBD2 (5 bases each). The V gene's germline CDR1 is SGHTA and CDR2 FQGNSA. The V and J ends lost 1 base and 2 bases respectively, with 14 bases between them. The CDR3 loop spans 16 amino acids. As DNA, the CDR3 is TGTGCCAGCAGCTTAGTTAAAGGGACCCGACAAGAGACCCAGTACTTC. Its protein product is CASSLVKGTRQETQYF.

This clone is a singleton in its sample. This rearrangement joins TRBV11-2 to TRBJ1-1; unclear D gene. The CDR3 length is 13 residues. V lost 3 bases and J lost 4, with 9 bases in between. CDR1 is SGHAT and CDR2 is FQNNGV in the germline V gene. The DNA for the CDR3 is TGTGCCAGCAGCTTCCAGAGCGCCACTGAAGCTTTCTTT. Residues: CASSFQSATEAFF. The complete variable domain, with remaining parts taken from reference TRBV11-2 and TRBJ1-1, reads EAGVAQSPRYKIIEKRQSVAFWCNPISGHATLYWYQQILGQGPKLLIQFQNNGVVDDSQLPKDRFSAERLKGVDSTLKIQPAKLEDSAVYLCASSFQSATEAFFGQGTRLTVV.

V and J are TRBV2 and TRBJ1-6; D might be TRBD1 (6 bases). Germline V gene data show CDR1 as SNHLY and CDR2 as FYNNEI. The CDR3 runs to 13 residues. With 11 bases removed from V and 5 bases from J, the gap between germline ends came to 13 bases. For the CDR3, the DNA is TGTGCCGTCGGGGGCCTGAATAATTCACCCCTCCACTTT. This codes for CAVGGLNNSPLHF.

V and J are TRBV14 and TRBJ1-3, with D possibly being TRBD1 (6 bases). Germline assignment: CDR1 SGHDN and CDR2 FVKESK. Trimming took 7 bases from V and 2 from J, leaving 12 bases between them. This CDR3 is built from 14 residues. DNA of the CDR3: TGTGCCAGCAACACAGGGTATACTGGAAACACCATATATTTT. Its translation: CASNTGYTGNTIYF. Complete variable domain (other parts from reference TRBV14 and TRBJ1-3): EAGVTQFPSHSVIEKGQTVTLRCDPISGHDNLYWYRRVMGKEIKFLLHFVKESKQDESGMPNNRFLAERTGGTYSTLKVQPAELEDSGVYFCASNTGYTGNTIYFGEGSWLTVV.

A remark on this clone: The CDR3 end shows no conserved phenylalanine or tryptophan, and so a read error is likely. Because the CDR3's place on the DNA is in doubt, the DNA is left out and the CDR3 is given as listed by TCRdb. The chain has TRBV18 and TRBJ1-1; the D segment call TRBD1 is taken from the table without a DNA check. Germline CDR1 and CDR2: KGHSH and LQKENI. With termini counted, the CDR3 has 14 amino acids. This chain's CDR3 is CASSVTPGQGFYVL.

Written as DNA, the CDR3 is TGTGCCAGCAGTTATAACAGGGTTGACTATGGCTACACCTTC. Its translation: CASSYNRVDYGYTF. The V call is TRBV6-5, the J call TRBJ1-2; perhaps TRBD1 as D (6 bases). This CDR3 contains 14 residues. From germline, CDR1 is MNHEY and CDR2 SVGAGI. V lost 3 bases and J 3 bases, leaving 11 bases between the germline ends.

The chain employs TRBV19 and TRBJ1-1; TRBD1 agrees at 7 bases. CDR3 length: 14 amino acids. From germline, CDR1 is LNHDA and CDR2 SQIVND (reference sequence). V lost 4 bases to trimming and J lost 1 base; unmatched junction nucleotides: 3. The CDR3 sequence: CASSTGTENTEAFF. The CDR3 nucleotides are TGTGCCAGTAGTACCGGGACAGAGAACACTGAAGCTTTCTTT.

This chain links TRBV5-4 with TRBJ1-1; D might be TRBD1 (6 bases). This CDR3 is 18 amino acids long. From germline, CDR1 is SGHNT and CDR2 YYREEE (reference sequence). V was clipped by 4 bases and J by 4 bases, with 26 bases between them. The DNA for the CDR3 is TGTGCCAGCAGCCTCAGTTATGGCAGGGGCTCAACGGGCACTGAAGCTTTCTTT. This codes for CASSLSYGRGSTGTEAFF.

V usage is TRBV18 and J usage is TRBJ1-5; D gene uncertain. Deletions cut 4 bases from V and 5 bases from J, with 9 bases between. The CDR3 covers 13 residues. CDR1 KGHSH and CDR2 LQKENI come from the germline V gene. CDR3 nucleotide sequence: TGTGCCAGCTCACGGGCAGAACATCAGCCCCAGCATTTT. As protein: CASSRAEHQPQHF.

CDR3 nucleotide sequence: TGTGCCAGCAGCCCAGCGGGCGGGAGGGCCTACAATGAGCAGTTCTTC. This codes for CASSPAGGRAYNEQFF. The chain carries TRBV9 and TRBJ2-1; TRBD2 agrees at 9 bases. J was trimmed by 2 bases and V by 4 bases; bases with no gene match: 7. The CDR3 loop spans 16 amino acids. CDR1 is SGDLS and CDR2 is YYNGEE in the germline V gene.

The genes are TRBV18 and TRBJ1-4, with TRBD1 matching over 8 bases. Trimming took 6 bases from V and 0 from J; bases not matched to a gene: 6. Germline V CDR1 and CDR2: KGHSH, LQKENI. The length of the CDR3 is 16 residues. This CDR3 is CASSSDRDATNEKLFF. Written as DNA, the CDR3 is TGTGCCAGCTCCTCGGACAGGGATGCAACTAATGAAAAACTGTTTTTT.

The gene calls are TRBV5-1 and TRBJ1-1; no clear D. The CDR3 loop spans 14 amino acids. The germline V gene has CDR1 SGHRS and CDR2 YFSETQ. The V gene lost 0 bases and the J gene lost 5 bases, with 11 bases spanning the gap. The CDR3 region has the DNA TGCGCCAGCAGCTTGGATCTCCGACAAACTGAAGCTTTCTTT. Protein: CASSLDLRQTEAFF.

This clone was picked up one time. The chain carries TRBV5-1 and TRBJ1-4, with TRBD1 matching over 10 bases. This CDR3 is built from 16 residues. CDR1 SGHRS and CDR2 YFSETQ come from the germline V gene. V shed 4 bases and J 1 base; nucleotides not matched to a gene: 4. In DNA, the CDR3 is TGCGCCAGCAGCGCAGACAGGGGGCGAACTAATGAAAAACTGTTTTTT. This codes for CASSADRGRTNEKLFF.

The chain's CDR3 is CASSVTLGLSGNTIYF. CDR3 sequence (DNA): TGTGCCAGCTCAGTAACTTTGGGTCTCTCTGGAAACACCATATATTTT. The V and J genes are TRBV18 and TRBJ1-3; no firm D call. Germline CDR1 reads KGHSH; CDR2 reads LQKENI. This CDR3 contains 16 residues. Trimming cost V 5 bases and J 0 bases, with 14 bases left between them. Full variable domain (missing parts from reference TRBV18 and TRBJ1-3): NAGVMQNPRHLVRRRGQEARLRCSPMKGHSHVYWYRQLPEEGLKFMVYLQKENIIDESGMPKERFSAEFPKEGPSILRIQQVVRGDSAAYFCASSVTLGLSGNTIYFGEGSWLTVV.

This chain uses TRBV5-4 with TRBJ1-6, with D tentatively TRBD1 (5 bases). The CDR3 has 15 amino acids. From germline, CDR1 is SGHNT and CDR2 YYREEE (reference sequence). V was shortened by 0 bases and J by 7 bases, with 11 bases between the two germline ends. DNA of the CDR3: TGTGCCAGCAGCTTGGGACAGCTCCCGAATTCACCCCTCCACTTT. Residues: CASSLGQLPNSPLHF.

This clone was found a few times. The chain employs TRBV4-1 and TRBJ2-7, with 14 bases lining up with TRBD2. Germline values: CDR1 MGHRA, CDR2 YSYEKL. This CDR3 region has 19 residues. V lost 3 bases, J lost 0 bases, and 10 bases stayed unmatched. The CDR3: CASSHPGLAGGPSSYEQYF. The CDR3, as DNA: TGCGCCAGCAGCCACCCTGGACTAGCGGGAGGCCCTAGCTCCTACGAGCAGTACTTC.

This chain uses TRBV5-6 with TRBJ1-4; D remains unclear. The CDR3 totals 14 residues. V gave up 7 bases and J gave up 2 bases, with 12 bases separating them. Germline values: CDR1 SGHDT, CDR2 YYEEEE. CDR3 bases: TGTGCCAGCTGTACGGTGGCTACTAATGAAAAACTGTTTTTT. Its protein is CASCTVATNEKLFF.